This T cell receptor (beta chain) was recovered during a study of blood T cell repertoires in COVID-19. TCRdb keeps only in-frame clones here, not all; method: immunoSEQ multiplex PCR. Of roughly 250,000 clones listed, 92% were seen once; the top ten hold around 0.9%. CDR1 is MNHEY, CDR2 SVGAGI, per germline. The CDR3 length is 14 residues. The J segment lost 4 bases and the V segment lost 7 bases, leaving 9 bases of the junction unmatched. The sequencing input was peripheral blood. This chain uses TRBV6-5 with TRBJ2-7; 8 bases fit TRBD2. This clonotype was obtained from a young man with COVID-19, enrolled during active disease. The DNA for the CDR3 is TGTGCCAGCAAACCGGGACTAGGTGATTACGAGCAGTACTTC. It codes for CASKPGLGDYEQYF.